The next 27 T cell receptor beta chains were all read from a single sample in a study of T cell repertoires in cytomegalovirus infection. TCRdb passed the reads through MiXCR, listing each CDR3 protein once. The repertoire includes about 190,000 distinct CDR3 sequences, 8% to 10% of them detected once, and about 4.2% sits in the top ten. Sample: PBMCs. Receptor source: a human donor in good health (CMV status not recorded). Some clones in this sample may be carry-over from other donors' samples.

This clonotype showed up many times. V gene TRBV12-3 or TRBV12-4 combines with J gene TRBJ1-6; D may be TRBD1 (5 bases). With 3 bases removed from V and 15 bases from J, the gap between germline ends came to 18 bases. The CDR3 contains 14 residues. CDR3: CASSFLGQGLDLHF. The CDR3 region has the DNA TGTGCCAGCAGTTTCCTCGGGCAGGGCTTGGACCTCCACTTT.

This clonotype was picked up many times. This chain joins TRBV7-9 and TRBJ1-1, with a possible D match to TRBD1 (6 bases). The length of the CDR3 is 14 residues. Germline loops: CDR1 SEHNR, CDR2 FQNEAQ (reference sequence). The ends were cut back, 2 bases at V and 4 bases at J, with 11 bases in the middle. This CDR3 reads CASSLNRVGTEAFF. CDR3 coding DNA: TGTGCCAGCAGCTTAAACAGGGTTGGCACTGAAGCTTTCTTT.

This clonotype was counted only a few times. The chain recombines TRBV2 with TRBJ2-3, with D perhaps TRBD2 (6 bases). Germline values: CDR1 SNHLY, CDR2 FYNNEI. V was clipped by 6 bases and J by 2 bases, with 18 bases between them. The CDR3 is 16 amino acids. CDR3 amino acids: CASRFPGVPYTDTQYF. CDR3 sequence (DNA): TGTGCCAGCAGATTCCCGGGGGTTCCGTACACAGATACGCAGTATTTT.

This clonotype was seen repeatedly, ten times or more. The chain links TRBV7-2 to TRBJ2-5; either TRBD1 or TRBD2 may fit D (7 bases each). CDR1 and CDR2 from the germline V gene are SGHTA and FQGNSA. The CDR3 consists of 14 residues. The germline V and J ends were trimmed by 5 bases and 5 bases, with 15 bases remaining between them. CDR3 DNA sequence: TGTGCCAGCAGCGAGGGAGGGACAGTCGAGACCCAGTACTTC. It is translated as CASSEGGTVETQYF.

This clonotype was detected many times. CDR3 residues: CASSYGGELFF. In DNA form, the CDR3 reads TGTGCCAGCAGTTATGGTGGGGAGCTGTTTTTT. The chain carries TRBV6-6 and TRBJ2-2; D unclear. The CDR3 extends over 11 amino acids. From germline, CDR1 is MNHNY and CDR2 SVGAGI (reference sequence). V gave up 3 bases and J gave up 8 bases, with 4 bases separating them.

At least ten counts were recorded for this clonotype. The CDR3, as DNA: TGTGCCAGTAGTATAGCGGCCTCTTTCACCGGGGAGCTGTTTTTT. Its protein product is CASSIAASFTGELFF. V is TRBV19 and J is TRBJ2-2, with D unclear. The V end lost 1 base, the J end lost 4 bases, and 10 bases lay between the germline ends. This CDR3 region has 15 residues. Germline CDR1 LNHDA, CDR2 SQIVND (reference sequence). The entire variable domain, with the rest obtained from reference TRBV19 and TRBJ2-2, is as follows: DGGITQSPKYLFRKEGQNVTLSCEQNLNHDAMYWYRQDPGQGLRLIYYSQIVNDFQKGDIAEGYSVSREKKESFPLTVTSAQKNPTAFYLCASSIAASFTGELFFGEGSRLTVL.

In its sample, this clonotype was seen a few times. The chain recombines TRBV28 with TRBJ2-1, with 10 bases lining up with TRBD2. The length of the CDR3 is 17 residues. Trimming at V came to 8 bases and at J to 4 bases, leaving 14 bases not matched to a gene. Per germline, CDR1 MDHEN and CDR2 SYDVKM. The CDR3 nucleotides are TGTGCCAGCGGCCTCGGGGCTAGCGGGGGACTGTACAATGAGCAGTTCTTC. This sequence encodes CASGLGASGGLYNEQFF.

The chain links TRBV2 to TRBJ2-5; TRBD1 matches at 10 bases. This CDR3 spans 15 amino acids. Germline trimming cut 4 bases from V and 5 bases from J; bases unmatched to any gene: 7. Germline loops: CDR1 SNHLY, CDR2 FYNNEI. CDR3 in amino acids: CASSALGTGDETQYF. The CDR3 bases are TGTGCCAGCAGTGCACTCGGGACAGGGGATGAGACCCAGTACTTC.

This clonotype was found many times. The J gene is TRBJ1-2, the V gene TRBV28, with a weak D call TRBD1 (5 bases). The V end was cut by 5 bases, the J end by 3 bases, with 13 bases between. The CDR3 consists of 14 residues. The germline CDR1 and CDR2 sequences are MDHEN and SYDVKM. CDR3 loop: CASSPRTLYYGYTF. The CDR3 DNA is TGTGCCAGCAGTCCGAGGACACTATACTATGGCTACACCTTC.

This clonotype was counted ten times or more. The rearrangement joins TRBV29-1 to TRBJ2-5, with D unresolved. The germline V and J ends were trimmed by 4 bases and 1 base, with 13 bases remaining between them. The CDR3 loop spans 14 amino acids. Looked up from germline, CDR1 is SQVTM and CDR2 is ANQGSEA. CDR3: CSVALIETQETQYF. The CDR3 coding sequence is TGCAGCGTTGCTTTGATCGAGACCCAAGAGACCCAGTACTTC.

This clonotype was seen repeatedly, ten times or more. The chain combines TRBV7-9 with TRBJ2-3, with TRBD2 identical over 9 bases. This CDR3 has 15 amino acids. CDR1 and CDR2 from the germline V gene are SEHNR and FQNEAQ (reference sequence). V was clipped by 6 bases and J by 2 bases; unmatched bases: 6. Here the CDR3 reads CASRPIAGVTDTQYF. CDR3 DNA: TGTGCCAGCAGACCAATAGCGGGAGTCACAGATACGCAGTATTTT.

This clonotype was recorded a few times. The chain employs TRBV29-1 and TRBJ1-2; a possible D gene is TRBD1 (5 bases). From germline, CDR1 is SQVTM and CDR2 ANQGSEA. The CDR3 is made up of 12 amino acids. V dropped 4 bases and J dropped 4 bases, with 10 bases sitting between them. For the CDR3, the DNA is TGCAGCGTTGCACCAGGGACCTATGGCTACACCTTC. As protein: CSVAPGTYGYTF.

The J gene is TRBJ1-3, the V gene TRBV18, with TRBD1 matching 7 bases. Per the germline V gene, CDR1 is KGHSH and CDR2 is LQKENI. CDR3 length: 15 amino acids. The ends lost 4 bases at V and 4 bases at J; junction bases unmatched: 7. CDR3 DNA sequence: TGTGCCAGCTCACGGGACAGCAACCGCGGAAACACCATATATTTT. Residues: CASSRDSNRGNTIYF.

This clonotype was detected ten times or more. The chain links TRBV6-1 to TRBJ1-5; TRBD1 might be the D (5 bases). The germline V and J ends were trimmed by 0 bases and 5 bases, with 11 bases remaining between them. The CDR3 is 15 amino acids. From germline, CDR1 is MNHNS and CDR2 SASEGT. The CDR3 DNA is TGTGCCAGCAGTGAAGCGGGGCTGAAATATCAGCCCCAGCATTTT. This gives the protein CASSEAGLKYQPQHF.

This clonotype was observed at least ten times. The chain is built from TRBV19 and TRBJ2-2; D possibly corresponds to TRBD2 (6 bases). V was cut by 9 bases and J by 2 bases, with 13 bases left in between. There are 14 residues in the CDR3. Germline V CDR1 and CDR2: LNHDA, SQIVND (reference sequence). In DNA, the CDR3 is TGTGCCAGCTCGGGACTCCAAAACACCGGGGAGCTGTTTTTT. Protein sequence: CASSGLQNTGELFF.

This clonotype has only one observation. The chain recombines TRBV3-1 with TRBJ1-2; D gene uncertain. CDR1 and CDR2 from the germline V gene are LGHDT and YNNKEL (reference sequence). The CDR3 spans 14 residues. Trimming removed 1 base at V and 4 bases at J, with 10 bases between. CDR3 sequence (DNA): TGTGCCAGCAGCCAAGCAGGAAGAGGCTATGGCTACACCTTC. Its translation is CASSQAGRGYGYTF.

This clonotype showed up many times. The J gene is TRBJ2-1, the V gene TRBV6-2 or TRBV6-3; D assignment may be TRBD1 or TRBD2 (6 bases each). The CDR3 sequence is 15 residues long. Germline V gives CDR1 MNHEY, CDR2 SVGEGT. The V and J ends lost 4 bases and 4 bases respectively, with 14 bases between them. The chain's CDR3 is CASSSPGAYYNEQFF. CDR3 coding DNA: TGTGCCAGCAGTTCCCCGGGGGCCTATTACAATGAGCAGTTCTTC.

The chain has TRBV4-2 and TRBJ1-1; D is perhaps TRBD1 (5 bases). The CDR3 has 14 residues. Deletions cut 0 bases from V and 5 bases from J, with 10 bases between. Germline V gives CDR1 LGHNA, CDR2 YNFKEQ. The CDR3: CASSQDEGWTEAFF. CDR3 nucleotides: TGTGCCAGCAGCCAAGATGAGGGGTGGACTGAAGCTTTCTTT.

This clonotype was seen ten or more times. This chain uses TRBV6-1 with TRBJ1-1; TRBD1 aligns across 10 bases. CDR3 length equals 13 residues. The junction had 5 bases not matched to a gene; V was cut back by 5 bases and J by 8 bases. Germline loops: CDR1 MNHNS, CDR2 SASEGT. The CDR3 region has the DNA TGTGCCAGCAGTTCCGGGACAGGGGTGGAAGCTTTCTTT. As protein: CASSSGTGVEAFF.

In its sample, this clonotype was seen many times. The genes are TRBV28 and TRBJ1-1, with D possibly being TRBD1 (6 bases). Germline-derived CDR1 and CDR2 are MDHEN and SYDVKM. V was shortened by 6 bases and J by 10 bases, with 12 bases between the two germline ends. CDR3 length equals 11 residues. CDR3 protein: CASSRQEGAFF. CDR3 coding DNA: TGTGCCAGCAGCCGACAGGAAGGAGCTTTCTTT.

This clonotype has more than one count but fewer than ten. The chain has TRBV27 and TRBJ2-3; D is possibly TRBD1 or TRBD2 (6 bases each). The CDR3 is made up of 15 amino acids. The V end was cut by 6 bases, the J end by 4 bases, with 17 bases between. The germline V gene has CDR1 MNHEY and CDR2 SMNVEV (reference sequence). Here the CDR3 DNA reads TGTGCCAGCAGCCGACTAGTGGAGGGGGCAGATACGCAGTATTTT. The encoded protein is CASSRLVEGADTQYF.

This clonotype was seen repeatedly, ten times or more. J is TRBJ2-5 and V is TRBV7-6; D not resolved. The V gene lost 1 base and the J gene lost 2 bases, with 8 bases spanning the gap. CDR3 length: 14 amino acids. Germline V lookup: CDR1 SGHVS, CDR2 FNYEAQ. The CDR3 sequence: CASSLDGQQETQYF. The DNA for the CDR3 is TGTGCCAGCAGCTTAGATGGGCAGCAAGAGACCCAGTACTTC.

The V gene is TRBV10-3, the J gene TRBJ2-1; no clear D gene. This CDR3 comprises 14 residues. Germline values: CDR1 ENHRY, CDR2 SYGVKD. Deletions cut 0 bases from V and 6 bases from J, with 9 bases between. The DNA for the CDR3 is TGTGCCATCAGTGAGTCGAAGAGTGCCAATGAGCAGTTCTTC. Amino acid sequence: CAISESKSANEQFF.

This clonotype has at least ten counts. This sequence joins TRBV4-3 and TRBJ2-5; D may be TRBD1 (6 bases). Germline-derived CDR1 and CDR2 are LGHNA and YSLEER. Trimming took off 4 bases at V and 2 bases at J, with 14 bases between the two ends. The length of the CDR3 is 15 residues. CDR3 sequence reads: CASSPNYRAQETQYF. For the CDR3, the DNA is TGCGCCAGCAGCCCGAACTACAGGGCTCAAGAGACCCAGTACTTC.

This sequence joins TRBV27 and TRBJ2-2; 7 nucleotides line up with TRBD1. CDR3 length: 15 amino acids. V shed 2 bases and J 4 bases; nucleotides not matched to a gene: 4. Germline values: CDR1 MNHEY, CDR2 SMNVEV (reference sequence). The CDR3 here is CASSLGDSRTGELFF. CDR3 in DNA: TGTGCCAGCAGTTTAGGGGACAGCCGCACCGGGGAGCTGTTTTTT.

The sample holds many counts of this clonotype. The V gene is TRBV28, the J gene TRBJ2-5; no definite D call. The CDR3 extends over 13 amino acids. Trimming removed 3 bases from V and 3 bases from J, with 8 bases in between. Germline V gene data show CDR1 as MDHEN and CDR2 as SYDVKM. The CDR3 sequence is CASSLGREETQYF. In DNA form, the CDR3 reads TGTGCCAGCAGTTTGGGTCGGGAAGAGACCCAGTACTTC.

This clonotype was found many times. The chain combines TRBV6-2 or TRBV6-3 with TRBJ2-3; the D gene is possibly TRBD1 (5 bases). CDR1 is MNHEY, CDR2 SVGEGT, per germline. Trimming left V 2 bases short and J 1 base short, with 13 bases between. There are 16 residues in the CDR3. The CDR3 sequence: CASSYRGPTGTDTQYF. As DNA, the CDR3 is TGTGCCAGCAGTTACAGGGGTCCTACGGGCACAGATACGCAGTATTTT.